This TCR beta chain was sequenced in a study of CD8 T cells in ankylosing spondylitis. Quantitative 5'-RACE with molecular barcodes produced the TCR beta libraries. TCRdb re-analysed the 5' RACE reads in MiXCR, keeping a single row per CDR3 protein. The sample includes about 800,000 distinct CDR3 sequences, 12% of them seen just once. Study outcomes and limitations: It appeared that ankylosing spondylitis blood was characterized by a TCR beta motif of fewer than ten highly homologous variants.

To note about this clonotype: No antigen is known for it.

CDR1 SGDLS and CDR2 YYNGEE come from the germline V gene. The V segment lost 4 bases and the J segment 3 bases; nucleotides outside the gene matches: 7. The CDR3 covers 15 residues. The sequencing sample was made of blood, either unsorted or a sorted T cell fraction (not recorded which). V gene TRBV9 combines with J gene TRBJ1-1, with 9 positions matching TRBD1. The TCR sequence derives from a male donor with ankylosing spondylitis. CDR3 in amino acids: CASSPRDREDTEAFF. The CDR3 nucleotides read TGTGCCAGCAGCCCTCGGGACAGGGAGGACACTGAAGCTTTCTTT.